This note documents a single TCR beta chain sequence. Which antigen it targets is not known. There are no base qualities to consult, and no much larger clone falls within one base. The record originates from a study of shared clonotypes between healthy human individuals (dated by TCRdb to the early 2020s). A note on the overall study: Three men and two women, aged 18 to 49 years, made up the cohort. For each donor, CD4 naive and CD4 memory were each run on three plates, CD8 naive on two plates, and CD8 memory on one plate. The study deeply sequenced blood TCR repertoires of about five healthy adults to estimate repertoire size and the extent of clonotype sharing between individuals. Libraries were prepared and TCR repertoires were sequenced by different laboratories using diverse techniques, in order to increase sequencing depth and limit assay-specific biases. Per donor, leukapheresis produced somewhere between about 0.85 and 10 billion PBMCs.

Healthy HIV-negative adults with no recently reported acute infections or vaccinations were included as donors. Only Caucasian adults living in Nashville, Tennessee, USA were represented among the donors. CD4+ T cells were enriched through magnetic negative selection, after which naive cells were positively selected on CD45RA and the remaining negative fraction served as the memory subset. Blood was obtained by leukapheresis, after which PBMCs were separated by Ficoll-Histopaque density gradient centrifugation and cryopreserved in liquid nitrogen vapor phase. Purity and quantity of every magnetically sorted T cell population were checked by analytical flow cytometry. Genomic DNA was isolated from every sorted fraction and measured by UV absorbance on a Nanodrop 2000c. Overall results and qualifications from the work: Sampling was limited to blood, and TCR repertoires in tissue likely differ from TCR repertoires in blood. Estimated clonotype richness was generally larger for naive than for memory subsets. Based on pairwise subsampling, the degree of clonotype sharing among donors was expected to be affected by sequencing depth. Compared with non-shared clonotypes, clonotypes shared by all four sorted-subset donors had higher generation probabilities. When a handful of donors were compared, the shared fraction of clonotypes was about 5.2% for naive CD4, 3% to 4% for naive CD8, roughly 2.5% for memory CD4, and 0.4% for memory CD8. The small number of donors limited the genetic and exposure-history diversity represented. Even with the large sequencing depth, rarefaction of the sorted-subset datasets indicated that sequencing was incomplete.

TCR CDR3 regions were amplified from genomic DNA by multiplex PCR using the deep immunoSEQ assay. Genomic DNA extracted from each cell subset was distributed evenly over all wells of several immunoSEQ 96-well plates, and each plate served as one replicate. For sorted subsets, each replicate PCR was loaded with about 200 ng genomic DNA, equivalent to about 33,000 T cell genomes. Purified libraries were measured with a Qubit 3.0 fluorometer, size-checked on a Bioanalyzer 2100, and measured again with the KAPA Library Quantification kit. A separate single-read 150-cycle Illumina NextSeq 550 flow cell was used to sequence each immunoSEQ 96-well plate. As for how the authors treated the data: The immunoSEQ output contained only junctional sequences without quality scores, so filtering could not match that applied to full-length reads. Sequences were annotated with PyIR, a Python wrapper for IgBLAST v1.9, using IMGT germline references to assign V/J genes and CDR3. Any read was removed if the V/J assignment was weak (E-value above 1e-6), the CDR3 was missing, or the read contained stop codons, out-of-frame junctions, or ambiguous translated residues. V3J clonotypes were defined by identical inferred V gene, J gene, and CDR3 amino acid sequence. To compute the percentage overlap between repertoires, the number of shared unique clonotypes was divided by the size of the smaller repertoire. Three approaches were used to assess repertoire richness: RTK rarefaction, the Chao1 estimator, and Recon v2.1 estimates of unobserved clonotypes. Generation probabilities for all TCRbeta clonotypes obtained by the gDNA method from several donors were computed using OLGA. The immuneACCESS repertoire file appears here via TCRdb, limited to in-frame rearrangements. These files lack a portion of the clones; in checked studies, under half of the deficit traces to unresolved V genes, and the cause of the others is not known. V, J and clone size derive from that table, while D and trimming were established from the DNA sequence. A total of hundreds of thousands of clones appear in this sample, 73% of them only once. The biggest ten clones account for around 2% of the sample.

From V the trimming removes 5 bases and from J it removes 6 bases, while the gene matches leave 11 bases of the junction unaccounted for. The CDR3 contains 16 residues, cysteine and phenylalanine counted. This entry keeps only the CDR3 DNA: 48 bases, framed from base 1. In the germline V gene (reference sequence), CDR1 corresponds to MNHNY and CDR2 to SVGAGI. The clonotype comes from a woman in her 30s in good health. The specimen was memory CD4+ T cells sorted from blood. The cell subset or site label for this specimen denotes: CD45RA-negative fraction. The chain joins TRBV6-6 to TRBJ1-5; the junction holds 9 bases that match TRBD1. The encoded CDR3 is CASSNSGTGIAQPQHF. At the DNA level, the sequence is TGTGCCAGCAGTAATTCCGGGACAGGGATTGCTCAGCCCCAGCATTTT.